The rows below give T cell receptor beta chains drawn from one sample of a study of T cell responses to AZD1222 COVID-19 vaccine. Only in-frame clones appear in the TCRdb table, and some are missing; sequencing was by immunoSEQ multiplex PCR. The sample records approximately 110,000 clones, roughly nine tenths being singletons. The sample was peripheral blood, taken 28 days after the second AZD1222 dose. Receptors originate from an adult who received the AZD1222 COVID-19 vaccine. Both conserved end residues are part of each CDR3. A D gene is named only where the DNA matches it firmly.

CDR3 DNA: TGTGCCAGCAGAGGAGGGGCCTCCTACAATGAGCAGTTCTTC
CDR3 protein: CASRGGASYNEQFF
V gene: TRBV6-5
CDR3 length: 14
J gene: TRBJ2-1
D gene: -

CDR3 DNA: TGTGCCATCCCCTTCCCCTTCGAGCAGTACTTC
CDR3 protein: CAIPFPFEQYF
V gene: TRBV10-3
CDR3 length: 11
J gene: TRBJ2-7
D gene: -

CDR3 DNA: TGTGCCAGCAGCCAAGGCCGGGGCCCGGCTAACTATGGCTACACCTTC
CDR3 protein: CASSQGRGPANYGYTF
V gene: TRBV3-1/TRBV3-2
CDR3 length: 16
J gene: TRBJ1-2
D gene: -

CDR3 DNA: TGTGCCAGCAGCTTAGACGGGCTATCACCCCTCCACTTT
CDR3 protein: CASSLDGLSPLHF
V gene: TRBV7-2
CDR3 length: 13
J gene: TRBJ1-6
D gene: -

CDR3 DNA: TGTGCCAGCAGCGGGGCGGGGAGCGGGAGGCTGAGTGAAGCAGATACGCAGTATTTT
CDR3 protein: CASSGAGSGRLSEADTQYF
V gene: TRBV7-9
CDR3 length: 19
J gene: TRBJ2-3
D gene: TRBD2

CDR3 DNA: TGTGCCAGCAGCTTCGGGACGGGGGGAGCCTACGAGCAGTACTTC
CDR3 protein: CASSFGTGGAYEQYF
V gene: TRBV13
CDR3 length: 15
J gene: TRBJ2-7
D gene: TRBD2

CDR3 DNA: TGCGCCAGCAGCTTGAGGGCAGGGCCTGAGGAGACCCAGTACTTC
CDR3 protein: CASSLRAGPEETQYF
V gene: TRBV5-1
CDR3 length: 15
J gene: TRBJ2-5
D gene: -

CDR3 DNA: TGTGCCAGCAGCCCCCGTCGGCAGAGGAACACTGAAGCTTTCTTT
CDR3 protein: CASSPRRQRNTEAFF
V gene: TRBV7-2
CDR3 length: 15
J gene: TRBJ1-1
D gene: -

CDR3 DNA: TGTGTCAGAAGCTTAGGGACAGGGGGCTACGAGCAGTACTTC
CDR3 protein: CVRSLGTGGYEQYF
V gene: TRBV7-5
CDR3 length: 14
J gene: TRBJ2-7
D gene: -

CDR3 DNA: TGTGCCAGCAGCGTAGTTACGGTAGCGCGTCTAGCCAAAAACATTCAGTACTTC
CDR3 protein: CASSVVTVARLAKNIQYF
V gene: TRBV9
CDR3 length: 18
J gene: TRBJ2-4
D gene: -

CDR3 DNA: TGTGCCAGCAGTTCCGGGACTAGCGGGAGGTCGAACACCGGGGAGCTGTTTTTT
CDR3 protein: CASSSGTSGRSNTGELFF
V gene: TRBV28
CDR3 length: 18
J gene: TRBJ2-2
D gene: TRBD2

CDR3 DNA: TGTGCCAGCAGCTCACCTCCGGGACAGGTAAACTCTGGGGCCAACGTCCTGACTTTC
CDR3 protein: CASSSPPGQVNSGANVLTF
V gene: TRBV7-9
CDR3 length: 19
J gene: TRBJ2-6
D gene: TRBD1

CDR3 DNA: TGTGCAGTCGAGGGGGACAGTCCCTACGAGCAGTACTTC
CDR3 protein: CAVEGDSPYEQYF
V gene: TRBV6-5
CDR3 length: 13
J gene: TRBJ2-7
D gene: TRBD1

CDR3 DNA: TGTGCCAGCAGCCGGCGGGAGTTTTCTGGAAACACCATATATTTT
CDR3 protein: CASSRREFSGNTIYF
V gene: TRBV3-1/TRBV3-2
CDR3 length: 15
J gene: TRBJ1-3
D gene: -

CDR3 DNA: TGCGCCAGCAGTCCTGTGGGGCGGGAGGACACCGGGGAGCTGTTTTTT
CDR3 protein: CASSPVGREDTGELFF
V gene: TRBV4-3
CDR3 length: 16
J gene: TRBJ2-2
D gene: TRBD2

CDR3 DNA: TGCAGCGTCGCTCCCTCAGGGACAGATACGCAGTATTTT
CDR3 protein: CSVAPSGTDTQYF
V gene: TRBV29-1
CDR3 length: 13
J gene: TRBJ2-3
D gene: -

CDR3 DNA: TGTGCCAGCGCCTTGGGGGGGTTTGGCACTGAAGCTTTCTTT
CDR3 protein: CASALGGFGTEAFF
V gene: TRBV5-6
CDR3 length: 14
J gene: TRBJ1-1
D gene: -

CDR3 DNA: TGTGCCAGCAGGCCAGGGAGGACTGAAGCTTTCTTT
CDR3 protein: CASRPGRTEAFF
V gene: TRBV28
CDR3 length: 12
J gene: TRBJ1-1
D gene: -

CDR3 DNA: TGTGCCAGCAGCACAGCGGGCCTCTCCTACAATGAGCAGTTCTTC
CDR3 protein: CASSTAGLSYNEQFF
V gene: TRBV7-2
CDR3 length: 15
J gene: TRBJ2-1
D gene: -

CDR3 DNA: TGTGCCAGCAGTTTAAATCGAGGGACAGAAAACACCGGGGAGCTGTTTTTT
CDR3 protein: CASSLNRGTENTGELFF
V gene: TRBV27
CDR3 length: 17
J gene: TRBJ2-2
D gene: TRBD1

CDR3 DNA: TGTGCCTGGAGCGGGGACAGCCCCAATCAGCCCCAGCATTTT
CDR3 protein: CAWSGDSPNQPQHF
V gene: TRBV30
CDR3 length: 14
J gene: TRBJ1-5
D gene: TRBD1

CDR3 DNA: TGCAGTGCTTTCAGGGGCGGGGGCTACACCTTC
CDR3 protein: CSAFRGGGYTF
V gene: TRBV20-1
CDR3 length: 11
J gene: TRBJ1-2
D gene: -